A selection of T cell receptor beta chains follows, all from one sample in a study of T cells in Graves' hyperthyroidism and ophthalmopathy. TCRdb re-called the multiplex PCR reads with MiXCR, one entry per CDR3 protein. The sample contains 550,000 to 600,000 distinct CDR3 sequences, just over 45% of which appear only once. Sequencing was done on a sample of peripheral blood or thyroid tissue (not recorded which). The receptors were gathered from an adult woman with Graves' disease, either hyperthyroidism or ophthalmopathy (not recorded which). Each CDR3 is given with its conserved first and last residue. Each record gives: V gene, D gene, CDR3 length, J gene, clone size, CDR3 protein, CDR3 DNA. D genes are given only for firm matches. Some rows have no size entry. The others give once, few or many, or a class for an expanded clone.

v_gene: TRBV5-5
d_gene: NA
len: 13
j_gene: TRBJ2-5
abundance: many
CDR3aa: CASSLRTEVTQYF
CDR3nt: TGTGCCAGCAGCCTTCGGACAGAGGTGACCCAGTACTTC

v_gene: TRBV10-3
d_gene: NA
len: 11
j_gene: TRBJ2-7
abundance: NA
CDR3aa: CAIGPGRKQYF
CDR3nt: TGTGCCATCGGACCGGGACGCAAGCAGTACTTC

v_gene: TRBV5-1
d_gene: NA
len: 15
j_gene: TRBJ2-2
abundance: NA
CDR3aa: CASNRQDPDTGELFF
CDR3nt: TGCGCCAGCAACCGACAGGACCCGGACACCGGGGAGCTGTTTTTT

v_gene: TRBV10-3
d_gene: TRBD1
len: 13
j_gene: TRBJ1-1
abundance: NA
CDR3aa: CATKGQGGTEAFF
CDR3nt: TGTGCCACCAAGGGACAGGGTGGAACTGAAGCTTTCTTT

v_gene: TRBV13
d_gene: NA
len: 16
j_gene: TRBJ1-2
abundance: many
CDR3aa: CASSLVSVQGEGGYTF
CDR3nt: TGTGCCAGCAGCTTAGTGTCGGTTCAGGGTGAGGGGGGCTACACCTTC

v_gene: TRBV11-2
d_gene: TRBD2
len: 20
j_gene: TRBJ2-7
abundance: many
CDR3aa: CASSPLPGTSGRPELREQYF
CDR3nt: TGTGCCAGCAGCCCTCTGCCCGGGACTAGCGGGAGGCCCGAGCTCCGCGAGCAGTACTTC

v_gene: TRBV10-1
d_gene: NA
len: 11
j_gene: TRBJ2-7
abundance: many
CDR3aa: CASIKYYEQYF
CDR3nt: TGCGCCAGCATAAAATACTACGAGCAGTACTTC

v_gene: TRBV7-9
d_gene: NA
len: 15
j_gene: TRBJ1-1
abundance: once
CDR3aa: CASSLGGGLLTEAFF
CDR3nt: TGTGCCAGCAGCTTAGGGGGGGGCTTGTTAACTGAAGCTTTCTTT

v_gene: TRBV11-2
d_gene: NA
len: 17
j_gene: TRBJ1-6
abundance: once
CDR3aa: CASSPRGGLAGGSPLHF
CDR3nt: TGTGCCAGCAGCCCCAGAGGGGGACTAGCGGGAGGCTCACCCCTCCACTTT

v_gene: TRBV20-1
d_gene: TRBD1
len: 14
j_gene: TRBJ1-5
abundance: NA
CDR3aa: CSATRTGVGQPQHF
CDR3nt: TGCAGTGCTACAAGGACAGGGGTCGGCCAGCCCCAGCATTTT

v_gene: TRBV2
d_gene: NA
len: 15
j_gene: TRBJ1-5
abundance: once
CDR3aa: CASRTGRGGNQPQHF
CDR3nt: TGTGCCAGCAGGACAGGAAGGGGAGGGAATCAGCCCCAGCATTTT

v_gene: TRBV7-2
d_gene: NA
len: 12
j_gene: TRBJ1-1
abundance: many
CDR3aa: CASSSLLTEAFF
CDR3nt: TGTGCCAGCAGCTCCTTGCTTACTGAAGCTTTCTTT

v_gene: TRBV14
d_gene: TRBD1
len: 17
j_gene: TRBJ1-2
abundance: NA
CDR3aa: CASSQGTGRTSSYGYTF
CDR3nt: TGTGCCAGCAGCCAAGGGACAGGGCGTACCTCAAGCTATGGCTACACCTTC

v_gene: TRBV7-9
d_gene: TRBD1
len: 14
j_gene: TRBJ1-1
abundance: NA
CDR3aa: CASSPWDRGPEAFF
CDR3nt: TGTGCCAGCAGCCCGTGGGACAGGGGCCCTGAAGCTTTCTTT

v_gene: TRBV6-5
d_gene: TRBD1
len: 15
j_gene: TRBJ1-3
abundance: NA
CDR3aa: CASSTKTGFGNTIYF
CDR3nt: TGTGCCAGCAGTACAAAGACAGGGTTTGGAAACACCATATATTTT

v_gene: TRBV5-8
d_gene: TRBD1
len: 15
j_gene: TRBJ1-2
abundance: once
CDR3aa: CASRPGGGAGRGYTF
CDR3nt: TGTGCCAGCAGACCCGGAGGGGGCGCGGGTCGGGGCTACACCTTC

v_gene: TRBV12-3/TRBV12-4
d_gene: NA
len: 14
j_gene: TRBJ1-5
abundance: NA
CDR3aa: CASSDRGKDQPQHF
CDR3nt: TGTGCCAGCAGTGACCGGGGTAAAGATCAGCCCCAGCATTTT

v_gene: TRBV7-8
d_gene: TRBD1
len: 14
j_gene: TRBJ1-1
abundance: NA
CDR3aa: CASSPTGEGTEAFF
CDR3nt: TGTGCCAGCAGCCCTACAGGGGAAGGCACTGAAGCTTTCTTT

v_gene: TRBV10-1
d_gene: NA
len: 12
j_gene: TRBJ1-1
abundance: NA
CDR3aa: CASSESIAEAFF
CDR3nt: TGCGCCAGCAGTGAGTCAATAGCTGAAGCTTTCTTT

v_gene: TRBV2
d_gene: NA
len: 13
j_gene: TRBJ1-1
abundance: many
CDR3aa: CASSRDVMAEAFF
CDR3nt: TGTGCCAGCAGCAGGGACGTCATGGCTGAAGCTTTCTTT

v_gene: TRBV7-9
d_gene: TRBD1
len: 15
j_gene: TRBJ2-5
abundance: NA
CDR3aa: CAGKQGAGFQETQYF
CDR3nt: TGTGCCGGAAAACAGGGGGCAGGGTTCCAAGAGACCCAGTACTTC

v_gene: TRBV5-1
d_gene: NA
len: 14
j_gene: TRBJ2-5
abundance: many
CDR3aa: CASSLVTAQETQYF
CDR3nt: TGCGCCAGCAGCTTAGTGACAGCCCAAGAGACCCAGTACTTC

v_gene: TRBV7-8
d_gene: NA
len: 13
j_gene: TRBJ2-7
abundance: few
CDR3aa: CASSFSGAHEQYF
CDR3nt: TGTGCCAGCAGCTTTTCTGGAGCCCACGAGCAGTACTTC

v_gene: TRBV5-1
d_gene: TRBD1
len: 15
j_gene: TRBJ1-5
abundance: many
CDR3aa: CASSEGAYGNQPQHF
CDR3nt: TGCGCCAGCAGTGAGGGGGCATACGGCAATCAGCCCCAGCATTTT

v_gene: TRBV12-3/TRBV12-4
d_gene: TRBD2
len: 16
j_gene: TRBJ2-7
abundance: NA
CDR3aa: CASSLRTSGRAYEQYF
CDR3nt: TGTGCCAGCAGTCTTCGGACTAGCGGGAGGGCCTACGAGCAGTACTTC

v_gene: TRBV29-1
d_gene: TRBD1
len: 15
j_gene: TRBJ1-4
abundance: NA
CDR3aa: CSYKTTTGFGEKLFF
CDR3nt: TGCAGCTACAAAACAACGACAGGGTTTGGTGAAAAACTGTTTTTT

v_gene: TRBV29-1
d_gene: TRBD1
len: 12
j_gene: TRBJ1-2
abundance: few
CDR3aa: CSAEGQDYGYTF
CDR3nt: TGCAGCGCCGAGGGACAGGACTATGGCTACACCTTC

v_gene: TRBV15
d_gene: TRBD2
len: 17
j_gene: TRBJ2-1
abundance: NA
CDR3aa: CATSTGKGLAENNEQFF
CDR3nt: TGTGCCACCAGCACCGGAAAGGGACTAGCGGAAAACAATGAGCAGTTCTTC

v_gene: TRBV29-1
d_gene: NA
len: 15
j_gene: TRBJ1-2
abundance: few
CDR3aa: CSVGLGTTLGYGYTF
CDR3nt: TGCAGCGTCGGGCTAGGGACGACCCTTGGCTATGGCTACACCTTC

v_gene: TRBV28
d_gene: TRBD1
len: 15
j_gene: TRBJ1-2
abundance: few
CDR3aa: CASSLWDRAQGGYTF
CDR3nt: TGTGCCAGCAGTTTATGGGACAGGGCCCAGGGAGGCTACACCTTC

v_gene: TRBV7-2
d_gene: TRBD1
len: 15
j_gene: TRBJ1-6
abundance: once
CDR3aa: CASSDRQGAYSPLHF
CDR3nt: TGTGCCAGCAGCGACAGACAGGGGGCTTACTCACCCCTCCACTTT

v_gene: TRBV7-8
d_gene: NA
len: 14
j_gene: TRBJ1-2
abundance: few
CDR3aa: CASSISSTGYGYTF
CDR3nt: TGTGCCAGCTCGATATCGTCGACGGGCTATGGCTACACCTTC

v_gene: TRBV7-2
d_gene: TRBD1
len: 13
j_gene: TRBJ1-1
abundance: many
CDR3aa: CASSQEDRAKTFF
CDR3nt: TGTGCCAGCAGCCAAGAAGACAGGGCGAAAACTTTCTTT

v_gene: TRBV6-6
d_gene: TRBD1
len: 12
j_gene: TRBJ1-2
abundance: many
CDR3aa: CASSDRAYGYTF
CDR3nt: TGTGCCAGCAGTGACAGGGCTTATGGCTACACCTTC

v_gene: TRBV25-1
d_gene: NA
len: 14
j_gene: TRBJ1-3
abundance: many
CDR3aa: CATSDPASGNTIYF
CDR3nt: TGTGCCACCTCGGACCCAGCCTCTGGAAACACCATATATTTT

v_gene: TRBV7-8
d_gene: NA
len: 14
j_gene: TRBJ1-2
abundance: NA
CDR3aa: CASSIGQGRYGYTF
CDR3nt: TGTGCCAGCAGTATAGGGCAGGGTCGTTATGGCTACACCTTC

v_gene: TRBV29-1
d_gene: NA
len: 14
j_gene: TRBJ2-5
abundance: NA
CDR3aa: CSVEDPRDRETQYF
CDR3nt: TGCAGCGTTGAAGATCCCAGGGATAGAGAGACCCAGTACTTC

v_gene: TRBV9
d_gene: TRBD1
len: 21
j_gene: TRBJ2-5
abundance: NA
CDR3aa: CASSYILQGARNSPLQETQHF
CDR3nt: TGTGCCAGCAGCTATATTCTACAGGGGGCGCGTAATTCCCCCCTACAAGAGACCCAGCACTTC

v_gene: TRBV2
d_gene: TRBD1
len: 14
j_gene: TRBJ2-5
abundance: NA
CDR3aa: CASYPERGRETQYF
CDR3nt: TGTGCCAGTTACCCGGAGAGGGGGCGAGAGACCCAGTACTTC

v_gene: TRBV6-1
d_gene: NA
len: 14
j_gene: TRBJ1-6
abundance: many
CDR3aa: CASSERQGYSPLHF
CDR3nt: TGTGCCAGCAGTGAAAGGCAGGGTTATTCACCCCTCCACTTT

v_gene: TRBV6-5
d_gene: NA
len: 13
j_gene: TRBJ1-1
abundance: NA
CDR3aa: CASSKTARVEAFF
CDR3nt: TGTGCCAGCAGCAAGACAGCGAGGGTGGAAGCTTTCTTT

v_gene: TRBV29-1
d_gene: NA
len: 11
j_gene: TRBJ2-5
abundance: many
CDR3aa: CSGRARRTQYF
CDR3nt: TGCAGCGGCCGTGCTCGGCGGACCCAGTACTTC

v_gene: TRBV7-3
d_gene: NA
len: 15
j_gene: TRBJ1-2
abundance: NA
CDR3aa: CASSLTGRTNYGYTF
CDR3nt: TGTGCCAGCAGCTTAACGGGCCGTACTAACTATGGCTACACCTTC

v_gene: TRBV7-8
d_gene: TRBD2
len: 15
j_gene: TRBJ2-1
abundance: NA
CDR3aa: CASSPGRGPYNEQFF
CDR3nt: TGTGCCAGCAGCCCCGGGAGGGGACCCTACAATGAGCAGTTCTTC

v_gene: TRBV13
d_gene: NA
len: 13
j_gene: TRBJ2-5
abundance: many
CDR3aa: CASSTGPQETQYF
CDR3nt: TGTGCCAGCAGCACGGGACCCCAAGAGACCCAGTACTTC

v_gene: TRBV28
d_gene: NA
len: 14
j_gene: TRBJ2-2
abundance: NA
CDR3aa: CASKGTSNTGELFF
CDR3nt: TGTGCCAGCAAAGGGACCTCCAACACCGGGGAGCTGTTTTTT

v_gene: TRBV19
d_gene: TRBD1
len: 14
j_gene: TRBJ2-5
abundance: many
CDR3aa: CASSADRGSETQYF
CDR3nt: TGTGCCAGTAGTGCGGACAGGGGGTCGGAGACCCAGTACTTC

v_gene: TRBV5-1
d_gene: NA
len: 12
j_gene: TRBJ2-7
abundance: many
CDR3aa: CASSATTYEQYF
CDR3nt: TGCGCCAGCAGCGCGACTACCTACGAGCAGTACTTC

v_gene: TRBV7-9
d_gene: NA
len: 15
j_gene: TRBJ1-6
abundance: many
CDR3aa: CASSLVFPPNSPLHF
CDR3nt: TGTGCCAGCAGCCTGGTGTTTCCCCCGAATTCACCCCTCCACTTT

v_gene: TRBV24-1
d_gene: NA
len: 15
j_gene: TRBJ2-3
abundance: NA
CDR3aa: CATSAIDSSTDTQYF
CDR3nt: TGTGCCACCAGTGCAATCGACAGTTCGACAGATACGCAGTATTTT

v_gene: TRBV12-3/TRBV12-4
d_gene: TRBD2
len: 16
j_gene: TRBJ2-5
abundance: many
CDR3aa: CASSLPRLAGSETQYF
CDR3nt: TGTGCCAGCAGCCTCCCCCGGCTAGCGGGATCAGAGACCCAGTACTTC

v_gene: TRBV15
d_gene: NA
len: 16
j_gene: TRBJ2-5
abundance: NA
CDR3aa: CATSSEAPGIGETQYF
CDR3nt: TGTGCCACCAGCAGTGAGGCCCCAGGGATCGGAGAGACCCAGTACTTC

v_gene: TRBV2
d_gene: NA
len: 17
j_gene: TRBJ2-2
abundance: many
CDR3aa: CASSEAHGSPGTGELFF
CDR3nt: TGTGCCAGCAGTGAAGCGCACGGGAGCCCTGGCACCGGGGAGCTGTTTTTT

v_gene: TRBV6-1
d_gene: NA
len: 13
j_gene: TRBJ1-2
abundance: NA
CDR3aa: CAGRGAGDSGYTF
CDR3nt: TGTGCCGGAAGAGGAGCGGGGGACTCTGGCTACACCTTC

v_gene: TRBV25-1
d_gene: TRBD2
len: 13
j_gene: TRBJ2-5
abundance: many
CDR3aa: CASSAGRTETQYF
CDR3nt: TGTGCCAGCAGTGCCGGGAGGACAGAGACCCAGTACTTC